This T cell receptor beta chain was recovered during a study of beta chain features in type 1 diabetes. Regarding the study as a whole: Insertions at VDJ junctions were less frequent in type 1 diabetes patients. These patients also deleted more nucleotides at the same junctions. Compared with healthy donors, patients appeared to share more similar naive, central memory and regulatory TCRB repertoires.

This clone was found many times. What it recognizes is unknown. Purity of each sorted population was above 95%. The sequenced template was cDNA made from the entire isolated RNA. Using immunoSEQ multiplex PCR, the repertoire was profiled, and TCRdb retains in-frame clones only, with some absent. The table lists about 130,000 clones, about 8.7% of them singletons, with roughly 0.74% in the top ten. The sample taken for sequencing was central memory CD4+ T cells from blood. This clonotype was sampled from a man between 18 and 35 years old in good health.

The CDR3 nucleotides are TGTGCCAGCAGTGGGCAGGTCCGCACTGAAGCTTTCTTT. Protein: CASSGQVRTEAFF. V usage is TRBV5-4 and J usage is TRBJ1-1; D is ambiguous. Germline CDR1 SGHNT, CDR2 YYREEE (reference sequence). Trimming removed 5 bases from V and 4 bases from J, with 12 bases in between. This CDR3 spans 13 amino acids. The full variable domain, its missing parts supplied by reference TRBV5-4 and TRBJ1-1, is ETGVTQSPTHLIKTRGQQVTLRCSSQSGHNTVSWYQQALGQGPQFIFQYYREEENGRGNFPPRFSGLQFPNYSSELNVNALELDDSALYLCASSGQVRTEAFFGQGTRLTVV.